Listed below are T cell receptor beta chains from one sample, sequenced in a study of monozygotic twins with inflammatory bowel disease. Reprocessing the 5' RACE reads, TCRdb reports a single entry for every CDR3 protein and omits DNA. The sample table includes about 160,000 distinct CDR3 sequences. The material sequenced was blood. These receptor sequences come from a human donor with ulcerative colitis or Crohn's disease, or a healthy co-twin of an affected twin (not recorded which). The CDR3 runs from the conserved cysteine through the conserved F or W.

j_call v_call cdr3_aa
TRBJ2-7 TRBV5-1 CASSLHPDEQYF
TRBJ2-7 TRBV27 CASSERASGEQHF
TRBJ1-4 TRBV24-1 CATSDHDREGGEKLFF
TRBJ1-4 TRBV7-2 CASSFAREKLFF
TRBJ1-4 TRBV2 CASGSSSANEKLFF
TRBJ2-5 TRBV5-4 CASSPTGATRETQYF
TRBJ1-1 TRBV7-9 CASSLDRAEAFF
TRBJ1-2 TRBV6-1 CASWDRGAYGYTF
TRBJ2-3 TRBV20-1 CSATRTPTTQVAQYF
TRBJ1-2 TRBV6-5 CASSYGETGFYGYTF
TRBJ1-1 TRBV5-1 CASSFTLGDTEAFF
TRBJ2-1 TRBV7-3 CASSLSGHSSYNEQFF
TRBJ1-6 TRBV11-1 CASMKQGGRQWGTSPLHF
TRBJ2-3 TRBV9 CASSVGRASTDTQYF